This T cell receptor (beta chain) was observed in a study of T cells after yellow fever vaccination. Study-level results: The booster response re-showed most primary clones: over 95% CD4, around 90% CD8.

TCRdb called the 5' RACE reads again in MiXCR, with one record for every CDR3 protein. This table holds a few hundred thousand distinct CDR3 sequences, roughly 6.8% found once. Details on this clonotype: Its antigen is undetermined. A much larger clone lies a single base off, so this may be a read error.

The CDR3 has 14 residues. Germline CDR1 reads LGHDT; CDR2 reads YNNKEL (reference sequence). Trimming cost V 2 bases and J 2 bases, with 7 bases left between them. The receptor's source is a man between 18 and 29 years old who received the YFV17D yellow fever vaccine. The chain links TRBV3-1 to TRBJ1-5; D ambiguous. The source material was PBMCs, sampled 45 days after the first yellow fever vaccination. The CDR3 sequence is CASSQFGGNQPQHF. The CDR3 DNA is TGTGCCAGCAGCCAATTCGGAGGCAATCAGCCCCAGCATTTT.